The 8 T cell receptor beta chains in this list originate from one sample, sequenced in a study of response to subunit inactivated influenza vaccine. TCRdb re-called the RT-PCR reads through MiXCR, storing one row per CDR3 protein. The sample gives approximately 300,000 distinct CDR3 sequences, approximately 21% of which show up once; 10% is in the top ten. This sample comprised PBMCs from blood, obtained about 20 months after vaccination. These receptors were obtained from a man between 50 and 69 years old who received an inactivated influenza vaccine.

The table lists this clonotype with a few counts. This chain links TRBV7-2 with TRBJ1-5; D uncertain. Trimming took off 4 bases at V and 7 bases at J, with 14 bases between the two ends. Germline assignment: CDR1 SGHTA and CDR2 FQGNSA. CDR3 length equals 14 residues. The CDR3 sequence is CASSYVGGEQPQHF. The CDR3 coding sequence is TGTGCCAGCAGCTACGTTGGTGGAGAACAGCCCCAGCATTTT.

This clonotype was found a few times. The chain couples TRBV6-5 to TRBJ1-6; maybe TRBD1 (5 bases). The CDR3 spans 14 residues. V lost 6 bases, J lost 5 bases, and 11 bases lay in between. The germline gives CDR1 MNHEY, CDR2 SVGAGI. The CDR3 coding sequence is TGTGCCAGCAGCTATACAGGAAATAATTCACCCCTCCACTTT. Translating gives CASSYTGNNSPLHF.

The chain is built from TRBV4-3 and TRBJ1-1, with unresolved D. This CDR3 has 15 residues. Per germline, CDR1 LGHNA and CDR2 YSLEER. With 5 bases removed from V and 6 bases from J, the gap between germline ends came to 19 bases. CDR3 in amino acids: CASSFGSGLGSEAFF. CDR3 DNA: TGCGCCAGCAGCTTCGGCTCAGGTCTGGGTTCTGAAGCTTTCTTT.

With respect to this clonotype: The junction departs from germline at one end; a sequencing error may be responsible. This chain links TRBV4-3 with TRBJ2-2; no firm D call. This CDR3 spans 15 amino acids. In germline, CDR1 is LGHNA, CDR2 YSLEER. The CDR3 loop reads CASGQVSQNTGELFF. CDR3 DNA sequence: TGCGCCAGCGGCCAAGTTTCTCAGAACACCGGGGAGCTGTTTTTT.

The chain has TRBV6-1 and TRBJ1-5; 8 nucleotides match TRBD1. Per the germline V gene, CDR1 is MNHNS and CDR2 is SASEGT. The CDR3 extends over 15 amino acids. J lost 1 base, V lost 7 bases, and 6 bases had no gene match. Here the CDR3 DNA reads TGTGCCAGCACCCTGACAGGGGCAAGCAATCAGCCCCAGCATTTT. Translated, it gives CASTLTGASNQPQHF.

This clonotype has only a few counts. The V and J genes are TRBV28 and TRBJ2-2, with TRBD1 matching over 8 bases. The trim removed 3 bases at V and 7 bases at J, leaving 7 bases unmatched. CDR3 length: 15 residues. Germline V gives CDR1 MDHEN, CDR2 SYDVKM. The CDR3 spells CASSLSDREGGELFF. CDR3 coding DNA: TGTGCCAGCAGTTTGTCGGACAGGGAAGGCGGGGAGCTGTTTTTT.

This clonotype appeared a few times. The genes are TRBV6-2 or TRBV6-3 and TRBJ1-2; D is undetermined. Germline CDR1 reads MNHEY; CDR2 reads SVGEGT. Deletions cut 6 bases from V and 5 bases from J, with 10 bases between. The CDR3 sequence is 12 residues long. The CDR3 DNA follows: TGTGCCAGCAGGCTTGAACTTTATGGCTACACCTTC. Its translation is CASRLELYGYTF.

This clonotype was seen a handful of times. The V call is TRBV5-4, the J call TRBJ1-1; possible D gene TRBD1, 5 bases. The germline V and J ends were trimmed by 2 bases and 6 bases, with 11 bases remaining between them. Germline lookup yields CDR1 SGHNT and CDR2 YYREEE (reference sequence). The CDR3 covers 13 residues. The CDR3 DNA follows: TGTGCCAGCAGCTTCTGGGGGTTCCCTGAAGCTTTCTTT. Translation gives CASSFWGFPEAFF.